A selection of T cell receptor beta chains follows, all from one sample in a study of blood T cell repertoires in COVID-19. The assay was immunoSEQ multiplex PCR, and TCRdb's table has in-frame clones only and misses some. The table lists 210,000 or so clones, around 82% of them singletons. Sequencing was done on a sample of peripheral blood. The source is a man aged 45 to 65 with active or convalescent COVID-19. The CDR3 runs from the conserved cysteine through the conserved F or W. Fields, in order: clone size, V gene, D gene, J gene, CDR3 DNA, CDR3 protein. The D gene is left open where the match is weak. Clone size is shown for a subset of rows, as once, few, many or a class of expanded clone.

clone_size: NA; v_call: TRBV20-1; d_call: TRBD1; j_call: TRBJ1-1; cdr3_nt: TGCAGTGCTAGTCTAAGAGACAGGGGGAACACTGAAGCTTTCTTT; cdr3_aa: CSASLRDRGNTEAFF
clone_size: NA; v_call: TRBV29-1; d_call: NA; j_call: TRBJ2-1; cdr3_nt: TGCAGCGTTGAACGGGGGTTCTCCTACAATGAGCAGTTCTTC; cdr3_aa: CSVERGFSYNEQFF
clone_size: NA; v_call: TRBV7-9; d_call: NA; j_call: TRBJ1-4; cdr3_nt: TGTGCCAGCAGCTTAGGACAGCCGAATGAAAAACTGTTTTTT; cdr3_aa: CASSLGQPNEKLFF
clone_size: NA; v_call: TRBV6-5; d_call: NA; j_call: TRBJ2-7; cdr3_nt: TGTGCCAGCAGTTACTCGTTTTACAGGGACGAGCAGTACTTC; cdr3_aa: CASSYSFYRDEQYF
clone_size: few; v_call: TRBV28; d_call: TRBD1; j_call: TRBJ1-5; cdr3_nt: TGTGCCAGCAGCACCGACAGGGGAGCAAGTCAGCCCCAGCATTTT; cdr3_aa: CASSTDRGASQPQHF
clone_size: NA; v_call: TRBV6-8; d_call: NA; j_call: TRBJ1-3; cdr3_nt: TGTGCCAGCAGTCAGGACAGTCGCTCTGGAAACACCATATATTTT; cdr3_aa: CASSQDSRSGNTIYF
clone_size: NA; v_call: TRBV18; d_call: NA; j_call: TRBJ1-5; cdr3_nt: TGTGCCAGCTCACCAGGGGGCAGCAATCAGCCCCAGCATTTT; cdr3_aa: CASSPGGSNQPQHF
clone_size: NA; v_call: TRBV6-1; d_call: NA; j_call: TRBJ1-1; cdr3_nt: TGTGCCAGCAGTGATCTCCAGGGGACTGAAGCTTTCTTT; cdr3_aa: CASSDLQGTEAFF
clone_size: NA; v_call: TRBV7-8; d_call: NA; j_call: TRBJ1-5; cdr3_nt: TGTGCCAGCAGCATTTCCAGCGATCAGCCCCAGCATTTT; cdr3_aa: CASSISSDQPQHF
clone_size: NA; v_call: TRBV7-2; d_call: NA; j_call: TRBJ1-2; cdr3_nt: TGTGCCTCGGGGTCCAATGGCTACACCTTC; cdr3_aa: CASGSNGYTF
clone_size: once; v_call: TRBV6-6; d_call: NA; j_call: TRBJ2-6; cdr3_nt: TGTGCCAGCAGTTACGATAGCTCTGGGGCCAACGTCCTGACTTTC; cdr3_aa: CASSYDSSGANVLTF
clone_size: NA; v_call: TRBV2; d_call: TRBD1; j_call: TRBJ2-7; cdr3_nt: TGTGCCAGCTTGGAATACACCAGGACAGGCTCCTACGAGCAGTACTTC; cdr3_aa: CASLEYTRTGSYEQYF
clone_size: NA; v_call: TRBV5-1; d_call: TRBD1; j_call: TRBJ1-6; cdr3_nt: TGCGCCAGCAGCTCCGGGACAGCCTATTCACCCCTCCACTTT; cdr3_aa: CASSSGTAYSPLHF
clone_size: NA; v_call: TRBV3-1/TRBV3-2; d_call: TRBD2; j_call: TRBJ2-7; cdr3_nt: TGTGCCAGCAGCCAAGGGGCGGGGGGCAACTCCCGCGAGCAGTACTTC; cdr3_aa: CASSQGAGGNSREQYF
clone_size: once; v_call: TRBV9; d_call: NA; j_call: TRBJ2-2; cdr3_nt: TGTGCCAGCAGCCCCACGCCCTTGGGCCCGGGGGAGCTGTTTTTT; cdr3_aa: CASSPTPLGPGELFF
clone_size: NA; v_call: TRBV14; d_call: NA; j_call: TRBJ1-1; cdr3_nt: TGTGCCAGCACCCTACTAGGCGGAAGGAACACTGAAGCTTTCTTT; cdr3_aa: CASTLLGGRNTEAFF
clone_size: NA; v_call: TRBV29-1; d_call: NA; j_call: TRBJ2-3; cdr3_nt: TGCAGCGTTGAATTCCACACAGATACGCAGTATTTT; cdr3_aa: CSVEFHTDTQYF
clone_size: few; v_call: TRBV7-2; d_call: TRBD2; j_call: TRBJ2-1; cdr3_nt: TGTGCCAGCAGCTTAGCGGGACTAGCGGGGAATGAGCAGTTCTTC; cdr3_aa: CASSLAGLAGNEQFF
clone_size: NA; v_call: TRBV9; d_call: NA; j_call: TRBJ2-1; cdr3_nt: TGTGCCAGCAGCGTAGCTGGCAGGGATGAGCAGTTCTTC; cdr3_aa: CASSVAGRDEQFF
clone_size: NA; v_call: TRBV9; d_call: NA; j_call: TRBJ1-3; cdr3_nt: TGTGCCAGCAGCGTAGGGAGCGGCGGGGGGCTCACTGGAAACACCATATATTTT; cdr3_aa: CASSVGSGGGLTGNTIYF
clone_size: NA; v_call: TRBV9; d_call: NA; j_call: TRBJ1-1; cdr3_nt: TGTGCCAGCAGCCGGGGGGTGGAGGTAACTGAAGCTTTCTTT; cdr3_aa: CASSRGVEVTEAFF
clone_size: once; v_call: TRBV3-1/TRBV3-2; d_call: TRBD1; j_call: TRBJ2-2; cdr3_nt: TGTGCCAGCAGCGGGACAGGGAGCACCGGGGAGCTGTTTTTT; cdr3_aa: CASSGTGSTGELFF
clone_size: few; v_call: TRBV27; d_call: NA; j_call: TRBJ2-1; cdr3_nt: TGTGCCTCCCGACGGGACTCGGCCTACAATGAGCAGTTCTTC; cdr3_aa: CASRRDSAYNEQFF
clone_size: few; v_call: TRBV10-2; d_call: TRBD1; j_call: TRBJ1-1; cdr3_nt: TGCGCCAGCAGTTTCCCGGGACAGGGGAACACTGAAGCTTTCTTT; cdr3_aa: CASSFPGQGNTEAFF
clone_size: few; v_call: TRBV5-1; d_call: NA; j_call: TRBJ2-7; cdr3_nt: TGCGCCAGCAGTCTCCGGGGACCCAGGGGTATTGCAGCCTACGAGCAGTACTTC; cdr3_aa: CASSLRGPRGIAAYEQYF